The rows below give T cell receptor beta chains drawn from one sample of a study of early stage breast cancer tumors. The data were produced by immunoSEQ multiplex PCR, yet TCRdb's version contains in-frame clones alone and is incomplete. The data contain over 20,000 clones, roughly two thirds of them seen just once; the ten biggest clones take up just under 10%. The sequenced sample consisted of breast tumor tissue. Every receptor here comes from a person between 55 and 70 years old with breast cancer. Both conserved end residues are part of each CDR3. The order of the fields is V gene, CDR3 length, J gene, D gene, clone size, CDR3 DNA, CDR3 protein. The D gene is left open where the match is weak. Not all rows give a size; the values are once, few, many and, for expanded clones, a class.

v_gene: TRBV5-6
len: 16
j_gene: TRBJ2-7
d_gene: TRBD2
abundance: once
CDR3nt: TGTGCCAGCAGCTTCACTACTAGCGGGAGTAGGGGCGAGCAGTACTTC
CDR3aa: CASSFTTSGSRGEQYF

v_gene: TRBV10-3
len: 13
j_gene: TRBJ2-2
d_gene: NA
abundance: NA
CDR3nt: TGTGCCATCAGTGATACAAAAAACGGGGAGCTGTTTTTT
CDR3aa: CAISDTKNGELFF

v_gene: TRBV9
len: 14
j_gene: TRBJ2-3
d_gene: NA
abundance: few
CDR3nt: TGTGCCAGCAGCCTCAACGGGGGCACAGATACGCAGTATTTT
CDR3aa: CASSLNGGTDTQYF

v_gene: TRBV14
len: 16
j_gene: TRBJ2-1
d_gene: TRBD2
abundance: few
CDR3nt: TGTGCCAGCAGCCAAGGTGGCAGCGGGAGGAACGATGAGCAGTTCTTC
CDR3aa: CASSQGGSGRNDEQFF

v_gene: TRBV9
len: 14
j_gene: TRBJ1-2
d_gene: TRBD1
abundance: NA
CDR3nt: TGTGCCAGCAGCGCCGGACAGGGTAACTATGGCTACACCTTC
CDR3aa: CASSAGQGNYGYTF

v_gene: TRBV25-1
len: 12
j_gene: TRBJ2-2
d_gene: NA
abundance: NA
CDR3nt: TGTGCCAGCAGGAACTACCTCGGGGAGCTGTTTTTT
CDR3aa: CASRNYLGELFF

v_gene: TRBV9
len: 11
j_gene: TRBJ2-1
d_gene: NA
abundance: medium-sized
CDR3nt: TGTGCCAGCAGCGCCCTCAATGAGCAGTTCTTC
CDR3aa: CASSALNEQFF

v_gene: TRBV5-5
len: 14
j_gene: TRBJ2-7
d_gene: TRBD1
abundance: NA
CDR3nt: TGTGCCAGCAGCTTACCAGGGGGTGTCTACGAGCAGTACTTC
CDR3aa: CASSLPGGVYEQYF

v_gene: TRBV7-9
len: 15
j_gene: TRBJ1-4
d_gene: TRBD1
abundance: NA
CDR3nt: TGTGCCAGCAGCCCAGGACAGGGGTATAATGAAAAACTGTTTTTT
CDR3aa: CASSPGQGYNEKLFF

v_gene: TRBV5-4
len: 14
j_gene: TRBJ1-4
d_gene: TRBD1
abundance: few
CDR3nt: TGTGCCAGCAGCGTGCAGGGGGCGAGTGAAAAACTGTTTTTT
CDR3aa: CASSVQGASEKLFF

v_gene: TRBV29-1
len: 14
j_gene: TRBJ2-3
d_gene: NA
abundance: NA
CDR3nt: TGCAGCGTTGAAGGACAGCTGAGCACAGATACGCAGTATTTT
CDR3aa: CSVEGQLSTDTQYF

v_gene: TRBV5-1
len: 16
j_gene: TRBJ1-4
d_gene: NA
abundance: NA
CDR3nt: TGCGCCAGCAGACGAACACAGGGAACCCTTAATGAAAAACTGTTTTTT
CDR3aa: CASRRTQGTLNEKLFF

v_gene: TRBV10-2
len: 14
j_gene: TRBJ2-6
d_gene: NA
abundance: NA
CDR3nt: TGCGCCAGCATAGAGCAGGCTGGGGCCAACGTCCTGACTTTC
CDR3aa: CASIEQAGANVLTF

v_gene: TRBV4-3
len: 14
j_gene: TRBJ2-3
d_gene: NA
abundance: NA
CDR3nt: TGCGCCAGCAGCCAAGATTTGAGTGCAGATACGCAGTATTTT
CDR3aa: CASSQDLSADTQYF

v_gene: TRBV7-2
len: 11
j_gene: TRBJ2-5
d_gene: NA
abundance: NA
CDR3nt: TGTGCCAGCAGCGTCCTTGAGACCCAGTACTTC
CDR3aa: CASSVLETQYF

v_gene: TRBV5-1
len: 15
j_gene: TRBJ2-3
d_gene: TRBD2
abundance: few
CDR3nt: TGCGCCAGCAGGCCCGCTAGCGGGGTCACAGATACGCAGTATTTT
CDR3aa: CASRPASGVTDTQYF

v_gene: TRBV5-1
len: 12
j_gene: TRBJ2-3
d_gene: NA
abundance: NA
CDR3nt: TGCGCCAGCAGCTTGGACTTATCCGCGCAGTATTTT
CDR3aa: CASSLDLSAQYF

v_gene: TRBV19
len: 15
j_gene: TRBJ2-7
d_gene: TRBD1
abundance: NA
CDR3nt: TGTGCCAGTAGTATCGGACAGGGTTGGGCCTACGAGCAGTACTTC
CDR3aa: CASSIGQGWAYEQYF

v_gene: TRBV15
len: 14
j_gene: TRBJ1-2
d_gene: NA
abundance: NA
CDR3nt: TGTGCCACCAGCAGAGATAAAAGGGGCTATGGCTACACCTTC
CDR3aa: CATSRDKRGYGYTF

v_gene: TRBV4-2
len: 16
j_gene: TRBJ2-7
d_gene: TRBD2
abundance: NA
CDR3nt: TGTGCCAGCAGCCAAGATACGGGAGGGGCCTCCTACGAGCAGTACTTC
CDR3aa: CASSQDTGGASYEQYF

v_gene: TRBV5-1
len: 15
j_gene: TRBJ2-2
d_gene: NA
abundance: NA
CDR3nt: TGCGCCAGCAGCTTGCTCCAGGGCAACACCGGGGAGCTGTTTTTT
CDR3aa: CASSLLQGNTGELFF

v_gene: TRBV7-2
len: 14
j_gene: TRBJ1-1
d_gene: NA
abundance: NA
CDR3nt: TGTGCCAGCAGCTTAGACGGGGGAGGCACTGAAGCTTTCTTT
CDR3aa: CASSLDGGGTEAFF

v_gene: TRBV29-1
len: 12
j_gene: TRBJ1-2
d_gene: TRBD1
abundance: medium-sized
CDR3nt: TGCAGCGTTGGGGACAGTAGGGATGGCTACACCTTC
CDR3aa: CSVGDSRDGYTF

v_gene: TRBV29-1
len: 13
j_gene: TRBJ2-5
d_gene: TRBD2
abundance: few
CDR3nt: TGCAGCGTTGAGATCGGCGGGAGAGAGACCCAGTACTTC
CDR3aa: CSVEIGGRETQYF

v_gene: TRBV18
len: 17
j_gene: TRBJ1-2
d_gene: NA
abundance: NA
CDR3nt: TGTGCCAGCTCACAATTCCGGGACACCTTTCAGTACTATGGCTACACCTTC
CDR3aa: CASSQFRDTFQYYGYTF

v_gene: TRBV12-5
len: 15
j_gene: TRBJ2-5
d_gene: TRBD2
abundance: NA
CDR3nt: TGTGCTAGTGGCCTTCAACTAGCGGGAGGTGAGACCCAGTACTTC
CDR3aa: CASGLQLAGGETQYF

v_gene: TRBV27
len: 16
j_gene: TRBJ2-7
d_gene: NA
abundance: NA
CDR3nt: TGTGCCAGCAGTTTATCGGGCCGGGATTGGGTCCACGAGCAGTACTTC
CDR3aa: CASSLSGRDWVHEQYF

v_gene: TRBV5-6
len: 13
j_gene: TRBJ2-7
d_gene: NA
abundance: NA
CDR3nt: TGTGCCAGAAAAAGCACGGACAGCTACGAGCAGTACTTC
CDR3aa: CARKSTDSYEQYF

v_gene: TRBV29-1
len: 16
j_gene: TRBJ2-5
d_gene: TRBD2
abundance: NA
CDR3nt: TGCAGCGCCTCCGGGACTAGCGGGAGGGCCGGAGAGACCCAGTACTTC
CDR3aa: CSASGTSGRAGETQYF